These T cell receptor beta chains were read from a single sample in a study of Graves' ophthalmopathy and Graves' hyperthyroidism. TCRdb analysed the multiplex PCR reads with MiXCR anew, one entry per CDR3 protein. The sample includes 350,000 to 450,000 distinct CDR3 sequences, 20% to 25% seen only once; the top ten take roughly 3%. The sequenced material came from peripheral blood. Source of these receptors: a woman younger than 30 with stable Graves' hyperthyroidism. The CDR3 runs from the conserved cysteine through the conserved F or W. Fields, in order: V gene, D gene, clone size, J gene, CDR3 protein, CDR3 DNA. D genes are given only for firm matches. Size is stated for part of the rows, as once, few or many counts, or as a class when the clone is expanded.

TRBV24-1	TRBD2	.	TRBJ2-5	CATSDSRLAGGETQYF	TGTGCCACCAGTGATTCCCGACTAGCGGGGGGAGAGACCCAGTACTTC
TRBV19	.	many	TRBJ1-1	CASSWQANTEAFF	TGTGCCAGTTCATGGCAGGCGAACACTGAAGCTTTCTTT
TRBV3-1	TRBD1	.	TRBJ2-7	CASSQEPGQGTYEQYF	TGTGCCAGCAGCCAAGAACCGGGACAGGGGACCTACGAGCAGTACTTC
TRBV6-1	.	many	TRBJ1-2	CASGINGYTF	TGTGCCAGCGGGATAAATGGCTACACCTTC
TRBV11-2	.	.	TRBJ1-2	CASSSRTVYGYTF	TGTGCCAGCAGCTCGCGGACTGTCTATGGCTACACCTTC
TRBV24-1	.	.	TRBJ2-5	CATSRGSSGTQYF	TGTGCCACCAGCCGGGGGTCTTCAGGGACCCAGTACTTC
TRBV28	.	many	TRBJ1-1	CASSIPGLNTEAFF	TGTGCCAGCTCCATCCCCGGGCTGAACACTGAAGCTTTCTTT
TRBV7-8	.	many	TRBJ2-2	CASSLAPTGELFF	TGTGCCAGCAGCTTAGCTCCTACCGGGGAGCTGTTTTTT
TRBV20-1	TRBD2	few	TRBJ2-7	CSARDPGGPNPSYEQYF	TGCAGTGCTAGAGATCCGGGGGGTCCTAATCCGTCCTACGAGCAGTACTTC
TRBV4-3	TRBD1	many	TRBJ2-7	CASSQGLWDRSYEQYF	TGCGCCAGCAGCCAAGGACTCTGGGACAGGTCCTACGAGCAGTACTTC
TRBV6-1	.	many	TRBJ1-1	CASSEREFTEAFF	TGTGCCAGCAGTGAGCGGGAGTTCACTGAAGCTTTCTTT
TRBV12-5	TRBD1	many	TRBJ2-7	CASGLVRHRGKYEQYF	TGTGCTAGTGGTTTGGTACGTCACAGGGGGAAGTACGAGCAGTACTTC
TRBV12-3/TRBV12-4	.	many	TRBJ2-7	CASSARTDYEQYF	TGTGCCAGCAGTGCAAGGACAGATTACGAGCAGTACTTC
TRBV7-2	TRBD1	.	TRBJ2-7	CASSTGTGIYEQYF	TGTGCCAGCAGCACCGGGACAGGGATATACGAGCAGTACTTC
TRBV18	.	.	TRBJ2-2	CASYPVMNTGELFF	TGTGCCAGCTACCCGGTTATGAACACCGGGGAGCTGTTTTTT
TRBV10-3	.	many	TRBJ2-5	CAISHSGRGGETQYF	TGTGCCATCAGCCACTCTGGCAGGGGGGGAGAGACCCAGTACTTC
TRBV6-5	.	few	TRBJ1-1	CASSYLLGAMNTEAFF	TGTGCCAGCAGTTACCTACTGGGGGCTATGAACACTGAAGCTTTCTTT
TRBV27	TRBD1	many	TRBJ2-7	CASSFTGGPYEQYF	TGTGCCAGCAGTTTCACAGGGGGCCCCTACGAGCAGTACTTC